These T cell receptor beta chains were read from a single sample in a study of blood T cell repertoires in COVID-19. Clones were read by immunoSEQ multiplex PCR, and TCRdb kept only the in-frame ones, dropping some. Of 260,000 or so clones listed, roughly 85% are singletons. Sequenced input: PBMCs or T cells enriched from blood (not recorded which). These receptors originate from a woman between 45 and 65 years old who had recovered from COVID-19. Both conserved end residues are part of each CDR3. The order of the fields is D gene, clone size, V gene, J gene, CDR3 protein, CDR3 DNA. The D gene is left open where the match is weak. Expanded clones are given a class, and other clones once, few, many or no size at all.

>TRBD1|NA|TRBV6-2/TRBV6-3|TRBJ1-5
CASSYAGGSQPQHF
TGTGCCAGCAGTTACGCAGGGGGCTCTCAGCCCCAGCATTTT
>NA|NA|TRBV7-6|TRBJ1-1
CASSLESGDFGTEAFF
TGTGCCAGCAGCTTAGAGTCCGGGGATTTCGGCACTGAAGCTTTCTTT
>NA|NA|TRBV10-1|TRBJ2-1
CASSESYAGINEQFF
TGCGCCAGCAGTGAGTCTTATGCGGGAATCAATGAGCAGTTCTTC
>TRBD1|NA|TRBV18|TRBJ1-1
CASSPGQLPNTEAFF
TGTGCCAGCTCACCGGGACAGCTCCCGAACACTGAAGCTTTCTTT
>NA|NA|TRBV19|TRBJ1-5
CASSIVPGNQPQHF
TGTGCCAGTAGTATAGTGCCAGGCAATCAGCCCCAGCATTTT
>TRBD2|NA|TRBV4-3|TRBJ2-4
CASSRGLAGQGIQYF
TGCGCCAGCAGCCGGGGACTAGCGGGTCAGGGGATTCAGTACTTC
>TRBD1|NA|TRBV18|TRBJ1-6
CASSASDRRNSPLHF
TGTGCCAGCTCAGCCTCGGACAGGCGTAATTCACCCCTCCACTTT
>TRBD2|NA|TRBV7-2|TRBJ2-1
CASSSRGPSGNEQFF
TGTGCCAGCAGTTCCCGGGGGCCTAGCGGGAATGAGCAGTTCTTC
>NA|once|TRBV7-2|TRBJ2-5
CASSLTPRLETQYF
TGTGCCAGCAGCTTAACCCCCAGACTGGAGACCCAGTACTTC
>TRBD2|NA|TRBV7-9|TRBJ2-5
CASSSRTSEETQYF
TGTGCCAGCAGCAGCCGGACTAGCGAGGAGACCCAGTACTTC
>TRBD2|NA|TRBV5-4|TRBJ2-1
CASSSRTSGTYNEQFF
TGTGCCAGCAGCTCCAGGACTAGCGGGACCTACAATGAGCAGTTCTTC
>TRBD2|once|TRBV27|TRBJ2-1
CASSPDWGGNEQFF
TGTGCCAGCAGTCCCGACTGGGGGGGCAATGAGCAGTTCTTC
>NA|NA|TRBV7-2|TRBJ1-2
CASSLSRSYGYTF
TGTGCCAGCAGCTTATCCCGGAGCTATGGCTACACCTTC
>TRBD1|NA|TRBV28|TRBJ2-6
CASLDRVGLGANVLTF
TGTGCCAGCCTGGACAGGGTAGGCCTGGGGGCCAACGTCCTGACTTTC
>TRBD1|NA|TRBV5-5|TRBJ2-4
CASSAPDRGSRRIQYF
TGTGCCAGCAGCGCGCCGGACAGGGGCTCCCGAAGGATTCAGTACTTC
>NA|NA|TRBV5-4|TRBJ1-2
CASSQGNYGYTF
TGTGCCAGCAGCCAGGGGAACTATGGCTACACCTTC
>TRBD1|NA|TRBV18|TRBJ1-1
CASSPLQGYTEAFF
TGTGCCAGCTCACCATTACAGGGGTACACTGAAGCTTTCTTT
>NA|NA|TRBV6-2/TRBV6-3|TRBJ2-3
CASSYEALTRDYTDTQYF
TGTGCCAGCAGTTACGAAGCTCTAACTCGGGATTACACAGATACGCAGTATTTT
>NA|NA|TRBV15|TRBJ2-2
CATSSGIWDTGELFF
TGTGCCACCAGCAGCGGGATTTGGGACACCGGGGAGCTGTTTTTT
>TRBD1|NA|TRBV9|TRBJ1-1
CASSVVVGGPNTEAFF
TGTGCCAGCAGCGTAGTGGTAGGGGGCCCGAACACTGAAGCTTTCTTT
>TRBD2|NA|TRBV5-1|TRBJ2-7
CASSWTSSGSTYEQYF
TGCGCCAGCAGCTGGACCTCTAGCGGCTCAACCTACGAGCAGTACTTC
>TRBD1|NA|TRBV7-9|TRBJ1-2
CASSFLGQGELNYGYTF
TGTGCCAGCAGCTTTCTCGGACAGGGAGAACTTAACTATGGCTACACCTTC
>TRBD1|NA|TRBV5-1|TRBJ1-2
CASSLEGAGGYTF
TGCGCCAGCAGCTTGGAGGGGGCGGGTGGCTACACCTTC
>NA|NA|TRBV29-1|TRBJ2-3
CSVLFGGDTQYF
TGCAGCGTTCTCTTTGGGGGGGATACGCAGTATTTT
>TRBD1|few|TRBV30|TRBJ1-5
CAWSVDRGSYSNQPQHF
TGTGCCTGGAGTGTGGACAGGGGCTCTTATAGCAATCAGCCCCAGCATTTT
>NA|NA|TRBV3-1/TRBV3-2|TRBJ1-2
CASSQVQGGYTF
TGTGCCAGCAGCCAAGTACAGGGAGGCTACACCTTC
>NA|NA|TRBV19|TRBJ2-7
CASSVNRVGEQYF
TGTGCCAGTAGTGTGAACAGGGTTGGGGAGCAGTACTTC
>NA|NA|TRBV6-5|TRBJ1-2
CASNTNYGYTF
TGTGCCAGCAACACGAACTATGGCTACACCTTC
>NA|NA|TRBV20-1|TRBJ2-1
CSSGDYNEQFF
TGTTCGTCAGGGGACTACAATGAGCAGTTCTTC
>TRBD2|NA|TRBV27|TRBJ2-1
CASSLLAGGPNEQFF
TGTGCCAGCAGCTTACTAGCGGGAGGTCCCAATGAGCAGTTCTTC
>TRBD1|NA|TRBV29-1|TRBJ2-5
CSVPRQGQETQYF
TGCAGCGTCCCCCGACAGGGACAAGAGACCCAGTACTTC
>TRBD2|NA|TRBV3-1/TRBV3-2|TRBJ2-5
CASSQGGRRNLICTQETQYF
TGTGCCAGCAGCCAAGGCGGGAGGAGAAACTTAATATGCACCCAAGAGACCCAGTACTTC
>TRBD1|few|TRBV7-2|TRBJ2-1
CASSSFPTGGEQFF
TGTGCCAGCAGCTCCTTCCCGACAGGGGGTGAGCAGTTCTTC
>TRBD2|NA|TRBV7-8|TRBJ2-1
CASSFGPSGSLNEQFF
TGTGCCAGCAGCTTTGGTCCTAGCGGGAGTTTGAATGAGCAGTTCTTC
>TRBD1|once|TRBV5-4|TRBJ1-2
CASSLSGTANYGYTF
TGTGCCAGCAGCTTGTCAGGGACAGCTAACTATGGCTACACCTTC
>NA|NA|TRBV30|TRBJ1-5
CAWSVGAGDQPQHF
TGTGCCTGGAGTGTGGGGGCTGGGGATCAGCCCCAGCATTTT
>NA|NA|TRBV12-3/TRBV12-4|TRBJ1-5
CASSRASEPQHF
TGTGCCAGCAGCAGGGCAAGTGAGCCCCAGCATTTT
>NA|NA|TRBV11-3|TRBJ2-1
CASSLTGHPGGEQFF
TGTGCCAGCAGCTTGACAGGTCATCCTGGTGGTGAGCAGTTCTTC
>TRBD1|NA|TRBV18|TRBJ1-5
CASSRRDRGLIQPQHF
TGTGCCAGCTCACGGAGGGACAGGGGTTTGATACAGCCCCAGCATTTT
>TRBD1|NA|TRBV5-1|TRBJ2-7
CASSTRQGSYEQYF
TGCGCCAGCAGCACCAGACAGGGCTCCTACGAGCAGTACTTC
>TRBD1|NA|TRBV4-1|TRBJ2-6
CASSHIRTGGSGANVLTF
TGCGCCAGCAGCCACATAAGGACAGGAGGCTCTGGGGCCAACGTCCTGACTTTC
>NA|NA|TRBV7-2|TRBJ2-7
CASSWDFSYEQYF
TGTGCCAGCAGCTGGGACTTTTCCTACGAGCAGTACTTC
>TRBD1|NA|TRBV4-1|TRBJ2-2
CASSLRDRITGELFF
TGCGCCAGCAGTCTCCGGGACAGGATAACCGGGGAGCTGTTTTTT
>NA|NA|TRBV6-4|TRBJ2-7
CASPPAGHEQYF
TGTGCCTCCCCCCCGGCGGGACACGAGCAGTACTTC